This T cell receptor beta chain was profiled in a study of T cell changes during pregnancy in multiple sclerosis (dated by TCRdb to between 2018 and 2020). Describing the broader study: The study examined how the T cell repertoire changed over the course of pregnancy in women with multiple sclerosis.

The junction shows trimming of 3 bases on V and 6 bases on J, plus 5 bases between the germline ends. The germline V gene (reference sequence) gives CDR1 as SEHNR and CDR2 as FQNEAQ. CDR3 length: 12 amino acids, cysteine to phenylalanine. Just CDR3 DNA is preserved here, 36 bases in frame from base 1. In regard to this clone: Its antigen is unknown. No base quality information exists; no much larger clone differs at one position.

Library generation was performed with the immunoSEQ multiplex PCR assay. TCRdb obtained this table from immuneACCESS and retained in-frame rearrangements with V and J assigned. These tables miss some clones; where compared with another copy, unresolved V genes account for less than half of the shortfall, and the remainder is unexplained. A total of 90,000 to 95,000 clones appear in this sample, around 90% of them only once. The ten largest account for around 1% of the sample. In this chain, TRBV7-9 is recombined with TRBJ2-2, with no D gene named confidently. Specimen: peripheral blood, collected before pregnancy. The TCR originated in a female donor with multiple sclerosis, enrolled in a pregnancy study. The DNA reads TGTGCCAGCAGCTTTAGAGCCGGGGAGCTGTTTTTT. This codes for CASSFRAGELFF.